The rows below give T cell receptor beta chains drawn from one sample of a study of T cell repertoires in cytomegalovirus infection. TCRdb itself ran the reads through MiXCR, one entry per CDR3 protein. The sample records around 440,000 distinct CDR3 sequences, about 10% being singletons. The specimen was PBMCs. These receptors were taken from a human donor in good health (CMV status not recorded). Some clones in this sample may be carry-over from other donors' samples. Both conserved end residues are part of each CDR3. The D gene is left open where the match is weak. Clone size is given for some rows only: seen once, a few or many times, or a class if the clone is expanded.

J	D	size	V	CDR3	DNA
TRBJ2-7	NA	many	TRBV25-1	CASSDLVYEQYF	TGTGCCAGCAGTGACCTAGTGTACGAGCAGTACTTC
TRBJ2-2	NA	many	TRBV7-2	CASSFYSLTGELFF	TGTGCCAGCAGCTTTTACAGCTTGACCGGGGAGCTGTTTTTT
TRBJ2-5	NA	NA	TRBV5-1	CASSLESGRETQYF	TGCGCCAGCAGCTTGGAGTCAGGGAGAGAGACCCAGTACTTC
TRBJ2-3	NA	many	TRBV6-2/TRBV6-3	CASSYLDTQYF	TGTGCCAGCAGTTACTTAGATACGCAGTATTTT
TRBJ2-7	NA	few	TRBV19	CASSMKAANSYEQYF	TGTGCCAGTAGTATGAAGGCGGCCAACTCCTACGAGCAGTACTTC
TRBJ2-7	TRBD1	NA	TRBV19	CASSLLPRGLYEQYF	TGTGCCAGTAGCCTACTCCCCAGGGGGCTATACGAGCAGTACTTC
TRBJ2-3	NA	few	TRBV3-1	CASSRGRIGITQYF	TGTGCCAGCAGCCGCGGACGAATCGGGATTACGCAGTATTTT
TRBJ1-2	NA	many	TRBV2	CASSDRVVNGYTF	TGTGCCAGCAGTGACAGGGTGGTTAATGGCTACACCTTC
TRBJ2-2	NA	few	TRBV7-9	CASSLAGFPQASNTGELFF	TGTGCCAGCAGCTTAGCGGGGTTCCCCCAAGCGTCGAACACCGGGGAGCTGTTTTTT
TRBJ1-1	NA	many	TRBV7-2	CASSPPAVGVPEAFF	TGTGCCAGCAGCCCCCCGGCGGTGGGGGTGCCTGAAGCTTTCTTT
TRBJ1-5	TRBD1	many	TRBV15	CATSRNDRVNNQPQHF	TGTGCCACCAGCAGAAACGACAGGGTGAACAATCAGCCCCAGCATTTT
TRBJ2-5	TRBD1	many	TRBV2	CASLTGVTVQETQYF	TGTGCCAGCCTGACAGGGGTAACGGTCCAAGAGACCCAGTACTTC
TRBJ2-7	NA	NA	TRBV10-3	CAISSAQGGDEQYF	TGTGCCATCAGTTCTGCCCAGGGCGGAGACGAGCAGTACTTC
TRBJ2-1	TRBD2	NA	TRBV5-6	CASSSLGTTINNEQFF	TGTGCCAGCAGCTCCCTTGGGACTACGATAAACAATGAGCAGTTCTTC
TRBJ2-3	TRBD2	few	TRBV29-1	CSVEEGSGGAADTQYF	TGCAGCGTTGAAGAGGGGAGCGGGGGGGCTGCAGATACGCAGTATTTT
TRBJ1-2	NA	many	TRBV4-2	CASSQELGYTF	TGTGCCAGCAGCCAAGAGTTAGGCTACACCTTC
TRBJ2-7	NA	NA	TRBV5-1	CASSMIQGSHYEQYF	TGCGCCAGCAGCATGATACAGGGTTCCCACTACGAGCAGTACTTC
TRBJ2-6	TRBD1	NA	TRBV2	CASSGRRGTGGTANVLTF	TGTGCCAGCAGTGGGCGCCGGGGGACAGGGGGCACGGCCAACGTCCTGACTTTC
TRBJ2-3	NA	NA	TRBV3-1	CASNQGIGTDTQYF	TGTGCCAGCAATCAGGGTATCGGCACAGATACGCAGTATTTT
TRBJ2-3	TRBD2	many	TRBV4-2	CASTRGLAGVSDTQYF	TGTGCCAGCACCCGGGGACTAGCGGGAGTTTCAGATACGCAGTATTTT
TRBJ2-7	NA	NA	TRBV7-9	CATTPQGVDEQYF	TGTGCCACCACCCCACAGGGTGTGGACGAGCAGTACTTC
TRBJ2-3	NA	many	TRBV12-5	CASGLSQHTDTQYF	TGTGCTAGTGGTTTGTCCCAACACACAGATACGCAGTATTTT
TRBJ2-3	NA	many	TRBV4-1	CASSQSWGQDTDTQYF	TGCGCCAGCAGCCAGTCCTGGGGGCAGGACACAGATACGCAGTATTTT
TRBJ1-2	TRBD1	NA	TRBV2	CASSGTAKVGYTF	TGTGCCAGCAGCGGGACAGCTAAGGTCGGCTACACCTTC
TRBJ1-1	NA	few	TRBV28	CASKPPGSGTEAFF	TGTGCCAGCAAACCCCCGGGCTCTGGAACTGAAGCTTTCTTT
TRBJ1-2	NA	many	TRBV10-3	CAISESPGEPRGYTF	TGTGCCATCAGTGAGTCCCCAGGGGAGCCTCGAGGCTACACCTTC
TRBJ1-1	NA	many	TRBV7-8	CASSFLGRGNTEAFF	TGTGCCAGCAGCTTCCTCGGACGGGGGAACACTGAAGCTTTCTTT
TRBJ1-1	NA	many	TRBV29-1	CSVGTDKNTEAFF	TGCAGCGTGGGGACGGATAAAAACACTGAAGCTTTCTTT
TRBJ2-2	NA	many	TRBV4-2	CASSQGLKGGELFF	TGTGCCAGCAGCCAAGGGCTTAAAGGCGGGGAGCTGTTTTTT
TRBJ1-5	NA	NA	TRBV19	CASSIGRAQPQHF	TGTGCCAGTAGTATCGGCAGGGCCCAGCCCCAGCATTTT
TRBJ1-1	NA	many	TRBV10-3	CAISGQGAGTEAFF	TGTGCCATCAGTGGACAAGGAGCTGGAACTGAAGCTTTCTTT
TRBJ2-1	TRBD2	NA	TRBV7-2	CASSYRAGGKEQFF	TGTGCCAGCAGCTATAGGGCGGGGGGAAAGGAGCAGTTCTTC
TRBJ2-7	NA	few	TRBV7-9	CASSLAREGREQYF	TGTGCCAGCAGCTTAGCGCGTGAGGGACGCGAGCAGTACTTC
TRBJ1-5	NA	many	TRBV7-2	CASSFDTYQPQHF	TGTGCCAGCAGTTTCGACACCTATCAGCCCCAGCATTTT
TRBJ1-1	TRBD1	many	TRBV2	CASSDPTGTGASNTEAFF	TGTGCCAGCAGTGACCCCACCGGGACAGGGGCCTCGAACACTGAAGCTTTCTTT
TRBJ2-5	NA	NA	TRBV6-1	CASSEVPGVPQETQYF	TGTGCCAGCAGTGAAGTGCCGGGGGTGCCCCAAGAGACCCAGTACTTC
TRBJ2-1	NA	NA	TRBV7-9	CASSLRPGSYNEQFF	TGTGCCAGCAGCTTACGGCCGGGCTCCTACAATGAGCAGTTCTTC
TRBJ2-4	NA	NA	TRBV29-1	CSVQTGGLAKNIQYF	TGCAGCGTCCAGACCGGGGGGCTGGCCAAAAACATTCAGTACTTC
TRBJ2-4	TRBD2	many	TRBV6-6	CASRPGTSGRGQYF	TGTGCCAGCAGACCCGGGACTAGCGGGAGGGGGCAGTACTTC
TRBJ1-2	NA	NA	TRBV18	CASSQGTSLYGYTF	TGTGCCAGCTCACAGGGGACTTCGCTCTATGGCTACACCTTC
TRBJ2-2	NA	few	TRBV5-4	CASSLEAGVSTGELFF	TGTGCCAGCAGCTTGGAGGCAGGGGTATCCACCGGGGAGCTGTTTTTT
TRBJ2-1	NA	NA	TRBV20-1	CSAHAWSSYNEQFF	TGCAGTGCTCATGCATGGAGCTCCTACAATGAGCAGTTCTTC
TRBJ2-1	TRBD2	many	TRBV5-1	CASSERGRYNEQFF	TGCGCCAGCAGCGAGCGGGGGCGGTACAATGAGCAGTTCTTC
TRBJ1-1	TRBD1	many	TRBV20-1	CSASGQGNTEAFF	TGCAGTGCTAGTGGACAGGGGAACACTGAAGCTTTCTTT
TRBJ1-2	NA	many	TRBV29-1	CSVEEAYGYTF	TGCAGCGTTGAAGAGGCGTATGGCTACACCTTC
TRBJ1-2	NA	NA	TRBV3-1	CASSPTARTNYGYTF	TGTGCCAGCAGCCCCACCGCCAGGACTAACTATGGCTACACCTTC
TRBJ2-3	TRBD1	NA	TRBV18	CASSPAGTGVVNTQYF	TGTGCCAGCTCACCAGCCGGGACAGGGGTCGTCAATACGCAGTATTTT
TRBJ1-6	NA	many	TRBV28	CASSSEPGGSSYNSPLHF	TGTGCCAGCAGTTCCGAACCCGGGGGTAGCTCCTATAATTCACCCCTCCACTTT
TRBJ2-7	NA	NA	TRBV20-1	CSAISPGEPTRPEQYF	TGCAGTGCTATATCCCCAGGGGAACCAACCCGCCCCGAGCAGTACTTC
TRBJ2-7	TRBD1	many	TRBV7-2	CASSRQGAQYEQYF	TGTGCCAGCAGCAGACAGGGGGCTCAGTACGAGCAGTACTTC
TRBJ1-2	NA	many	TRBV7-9	CASSIRLGAGENSYTF	TGTGCCAGCAGCATACGCCTGGGGGCAGGGGAAAATTCCTACACCTTC
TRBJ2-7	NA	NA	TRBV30	CAWRTPTAPRAYEQYF	TGTGCCTGGCGCACCCCGACGGCCCCAAGGGCCTACGAGCAGTACTTC
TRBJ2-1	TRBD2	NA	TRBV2	CASWPSGAYNEQFF	TGTGCCAGCTGGCCCAGCGGGGCCTACAATGAGCAGTTCTTC
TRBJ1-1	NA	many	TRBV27	CASSFLVGGRRTEAFF	TGTGCCAGCAGTTTTTTGGTTGGGGGGAGAAGGACTGAAGCTTTCTTT
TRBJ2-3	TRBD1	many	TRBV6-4	CASSEDRGQTDTQYF	TGTGCCAGCAGTGAAGACAGGGGGCAAACAGATACGCAGTATTTT
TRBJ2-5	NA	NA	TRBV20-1	CSARDPLGGSEETQYF	TGCAGTGCTAGAGATCCCCTAGGGGGGTCGGAAGAGACCCAGTACTTC
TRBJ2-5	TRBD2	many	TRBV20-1	CSARVFASGSQETQYF	TGCAGTGCTAGGGTTTTCGCTAGCGGGAGTCAAGAGACCCAGTACTTC
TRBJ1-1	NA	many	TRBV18	CASSHLWPEAFF	TGTGCCAGCTCCCATCTGTGGCCTGAAGCTTTCTTT
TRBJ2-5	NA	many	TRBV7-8	CASSLEGPRAQYF	TGTGCCAGCAGCTTAGAGGGCCCCAGGGCCCAGTACTTC
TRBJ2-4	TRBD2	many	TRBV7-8	CASSSSGGGNIQYF	TGTGCCAGCAGCTCTAGCGGGGGGGGGAACATTCAGTACTTC